This T cell receptor (beta chain) was retrieved from a study of shared clonotypes between healthy human individuals (dated by TCRdb to about 2020). Background for the entire study: Three men and a couple of women, aged 18 to 49 years, made up the cohort. For each donor, CD4 naive and CD4 memory were each run on three plates, CD8 naive on two plates, and CD8 memory on one plate. Each donor's leukapheresis produced roughly between roughly 0.85 and 9 billion PBMCs. Different laboratories and diverse techniques were used to prepare libraries and sequence TCR repertoires, to increase sequencing depth and limit assay-specific biases. To estimate repertoire size and how much clonotypes are shared between individuals, the study performed deep sequencing of blood TCR repertoires from roughly five healthy adults.

The study at large found these results: Higher generation probabilities were observed for clonotypes shared by all four sorted-subset donors than for non-shared clonotypes. Incomplete sequencing was indicated by rarefaction of sorted-subset datasets, despite the large sequencing depth. Sampling was limited to blood, and TCR repertoires in tissue likely differ from TCR repertoires in blood. Estimated clonotype richness was generally larger for naive than for memory subsets. When a few donors were compared, the shared fraction of clonotypes was about 5.5% for naive CD4, approximately 3.3% for naive CD8, 2% to 2.5% for memory CD4, and 0.4% for memory CD8. Pairwise subsampling led to the expectation that sequencing depth would affect the degree of clonotype sharing among donors. Because the study included only a small number of donors, the genetic and exposure-history diversity represented was limited.

Using the deep immunoSEQ assay, multiplex PCR amplified TCR CDR3 regions from genomic DNA. Extracted genomic DNA from each cell subset was spread evenly across all wells of several immunoSEQ 96-well plates, with each plate serving as a replicate. For sorted subsets, roughly 200 ng of genomic DNA, equivalent to around 30,000 T cell genomes, went into each replicate PCR. Purified libraries were quantified with a Qubit 3.0 fluorometer, sized on a Bioanalyzer 2100, and re-quantified with the KAPA Library Quantification kit. A separate single-read 150-cycle Illumina NextSeq 550 flow cell was used to sequence each immunoSEQ 96-well plate. Per the authors' processing: Because the immunoSEQ output included only junctional sequences and no quality scores, the filtering could not be the same as the filtering used for full-length reads. To assign V/J genes and CDR3, sequences were annotated against IMGT germline references using PyIR, a Python wrapper for IgBLAST v1.9. Reads were filtered out if the reads had weak V/J assignments (E-value above 1e-6), no CDR3, stop codons, out-of-frame junctions, or ambiguous translated residues. V3J clonotypes were defined by identical inferred V gene, J gene, and CDR3 amino acid sequence. To compute the percentage overlap between repertoires, the number of shared unique clonotypes was divided by the size of the smaller repertoire. Repertoire richness was assessed with RTK rarefaction, the Chao1 estimator, and Recon v2.1 estimates of unobserved clonotypes. OLGA was used to compute generation probabilities for all TCRbeta clonotypes that the gDNA method yielded from four donors. In TCRdb, the immuneACCESS table is reduced to in-frame sequences with V and J assigned. These tables do not hold every clone; where another copy was compared, an unresolved V gene accounts for under half, and the others remain unexplained. That table is the source of V, J and clone size, and D and trimming were worked out from the DNA. The sample table holds hundreds of thousands of clones, of which 92% were seen once. Clones ranked in the top ten supply approximately 24% of the sample.

For this clone: Its target antigen remains unknown. No per-base quality is available; no much larger clone lies one base away.

Germline trimming amounts to 2 bases on V and 10 bases on J, with 11 as the count of junction bases outside the gene matches. Measured from the cysteine to the phenylalanine, the CDR3 is 16 residues long. Only the CDR3 DNA stays, 48 bases, in frame from base 1. The germline V gene gives CDR1 as SGHNT and CDR2 as YENEEA. For the CD8 naive samples, CD45RO-negative cells were positively selected for CCR7, yielding a CD45RA+CCR7+ population from which TemRA cells were excluded. Healthy HIV-negative adults with no recently reported acute infections or vaccinations were included as donors. Every donor was a Caucasian adult residing in Nashville, Tennessee, USA. Blood was collected by leukapheresis, and PBMCs were isolated by Ficoll-Histopaque density gradient centrifugation and then cryopreserved in liquid nitrogen vapor phase. Analytical flow cytometry was used to check the purity and quantity of each magnetically sorted T cell population. Genomic DNA was isolated from each sorted fraction and quantified by UV absorbance on a Nanodrop 2000c.

Here the chain combines TRBV11-3 and TRBJ2-2, with 9 bases in between that match TRBD2. The sequence came from a man aged 25 to 40 in good health. The specimen sequenced was naive CD8+ T cells sorted from blood. The cell subset or site tag for this specimen amounts to: CD45RA+CCR7+. The bases are TGTGCCAGCAGCTTAAGGTCTAGCGGGGAGTACGAGGAGCTGTTTTTT. It is translated as CASSLRSSGEYEELFF.